Sequencing of this TCR beta chain was carried out in a study of post-analysis software for immune sequencing data. TCR beta libraries were prepared from cDNA with unique molecular identifiers. In TCRdb, the PCR reads were re-called with MiXCR into one record per CDR3 protein. This sample yields about 820,000 distinct CDR3 sequences, of which roughly half are seen a single time; approximately 4.2% belongs to the top ten. This clonotype was seen only a few times. Its target is unknown. CDR1 is SGDLS, CDR2 YYNGEE, per germline. The V segment lost 0 bases and the J segment 5 bases; nucleotides outside the gene matches: 2. The CDR3 is 14 amino acids. Study-wide results and limits: When patients were compared with controls, four to six TRBV segments were more frequent, TRBV5-6, TRBV5-1 and TRBV20-1 among them.

The V call is TRBV9, the J call TRBJ1-5; 7 positions match TRBD1. Sequenced sample: blood. This receptor was taken from a girl aged 5 to 17 with multiple sclerosis. The CDR3 bases are TGTGCCAGCAGCGTAGCCAGGGGGTATCAGCCCCAGCATTTT. This codes for CASSVARGYQPQHF.